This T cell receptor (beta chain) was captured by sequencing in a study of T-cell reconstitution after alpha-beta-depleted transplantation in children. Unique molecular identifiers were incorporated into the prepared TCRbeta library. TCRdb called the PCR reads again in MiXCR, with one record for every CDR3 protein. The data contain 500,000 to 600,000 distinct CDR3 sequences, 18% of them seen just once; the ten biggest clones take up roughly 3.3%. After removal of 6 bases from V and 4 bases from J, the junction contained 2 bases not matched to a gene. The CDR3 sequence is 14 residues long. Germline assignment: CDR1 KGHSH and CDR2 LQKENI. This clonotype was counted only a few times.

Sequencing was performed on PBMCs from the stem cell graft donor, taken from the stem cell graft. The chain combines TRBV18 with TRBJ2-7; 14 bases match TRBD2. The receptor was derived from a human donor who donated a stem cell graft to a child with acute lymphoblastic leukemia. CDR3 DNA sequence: TGTGCCAGCTCCGGGACTAGCGGGGGTTACGAGCAGTACTTC. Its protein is CASSGTSGGYEQYF.